This T cell receptor beta chain was recorded in a study of blood T cell repertoires in COVID-19. CDR1 and CDR2 (germline): SGHVS, FQNEAQ. Trimming took 4 bases from V and 7 from J; bases not matched to a gene: 13. The CDR3 runs 17 residues. A Seattle source enrolled patients during active infection and followed them longitudinally. The table came from immunoSEQ multiplex PCR; TCRdb's copy has only in-frame clones and leaves some out. Of about 97,000 clones in the sample, around nine tenths were seen once. The clonotype originates from a woman in her forties or fifties with COVID-19, enrolled during active disease. The chain joins TRBV7-8 to TRBJ2-7; 13 nucleotides align to TRBD2. Sample: peripheral blood. The CDR3 region has the DNA TGTGCCAGCAGCTCGAGCTTCGGACTAGCGGGGGCAGGGGAGCAGTACTTC. This codes for CASSSSFGLAGAGEQYF. Filled out from reference TRBV7-8 and TRBJ2-7, the complete variable domain reads GAGVSQSPRYKVAKRGQDVALRCDPISGHVSLFWYQQALGQGPEFLTYFQNEAQLDKSGLPSDRFFAERPEGSVSTLKIQRTQQEDSAVYLCASSSSFGLAGAGEQYFGPGTRLTVT.